This T cell receptor beta chain came from a study of blood T cell repertoires in COVID-19. Study at large: Samples taken during acute and convalescent COVID-19 were collected in the United States, Italy and Spain.

Germline trimming cut 7 bases from V and 0 bases from J; bases unmatched to any gene: 6. The CDR3 runs to 15 residues. Germline CDR1 and CDR2: SNHLY and FYNNEI. Some clones are missing from TCRdb's copy, which holds only in-frame ones; the method was immunoSEQ multiplex PCR. The top ten hold about 4.5% of the sample, which has roughly 240,000 clones, around four fifths seen once. The TCR originated in a man between 60 and 75 years old who had recovered from COVID-19. This chain connects TRBV2 to TRBJ1-3; the match to TRBD1 covers 7 bases. Sequencing used peripheral blood. The CDR3 sequence is CASTWDSASGNTIYF. For the CDR3, the DNA is TGTGCCAGCACCTGGGACAGCGCCTCTGGAAACACCATATATTTT.